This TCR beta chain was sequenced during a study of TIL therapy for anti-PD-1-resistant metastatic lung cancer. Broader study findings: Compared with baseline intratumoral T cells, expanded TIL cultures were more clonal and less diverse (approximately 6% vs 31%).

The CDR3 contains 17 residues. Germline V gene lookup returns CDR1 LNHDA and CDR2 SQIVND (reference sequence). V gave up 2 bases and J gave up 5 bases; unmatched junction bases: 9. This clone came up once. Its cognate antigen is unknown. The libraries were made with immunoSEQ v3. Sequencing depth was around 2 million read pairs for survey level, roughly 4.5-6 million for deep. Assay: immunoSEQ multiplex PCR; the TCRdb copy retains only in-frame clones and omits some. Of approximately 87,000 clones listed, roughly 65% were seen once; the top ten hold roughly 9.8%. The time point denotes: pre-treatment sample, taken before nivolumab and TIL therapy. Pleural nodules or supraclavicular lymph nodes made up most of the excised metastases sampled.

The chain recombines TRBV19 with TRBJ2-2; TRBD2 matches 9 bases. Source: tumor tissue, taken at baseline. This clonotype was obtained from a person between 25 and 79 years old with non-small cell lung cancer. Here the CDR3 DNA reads TGTGCCAGTAGTATACCGGCTAGCGGGAAAAGGACCGGGGAGCTGTTTTTT. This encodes CASSIPASGKRTGELFF. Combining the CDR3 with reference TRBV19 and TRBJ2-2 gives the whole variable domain DGGITQSPKYLFRKEGQNVTLSCEQNLNHDAMYWYRQDPGQGLRLIYYSQIVNDFQKGDIAEGYSVSREKKESFPLTVTSAQKNPTAFYLCASSIPASGKRTGELFFGEGSRLTVL.